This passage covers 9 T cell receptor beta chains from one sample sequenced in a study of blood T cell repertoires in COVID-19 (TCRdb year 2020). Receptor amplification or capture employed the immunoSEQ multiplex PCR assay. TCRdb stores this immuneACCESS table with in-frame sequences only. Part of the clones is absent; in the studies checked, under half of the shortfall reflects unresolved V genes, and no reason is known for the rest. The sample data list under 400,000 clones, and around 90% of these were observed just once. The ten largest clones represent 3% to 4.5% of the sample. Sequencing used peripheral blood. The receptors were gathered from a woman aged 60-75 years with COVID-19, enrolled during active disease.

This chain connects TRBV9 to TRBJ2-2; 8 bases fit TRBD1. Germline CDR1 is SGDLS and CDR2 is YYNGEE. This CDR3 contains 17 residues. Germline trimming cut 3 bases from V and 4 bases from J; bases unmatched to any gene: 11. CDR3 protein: CASSGKAGTGTTGELFF. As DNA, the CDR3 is TGTGCCAGCAGCGGTAAGGCCGGGACAGGAACCACCGGGGAGCTGTTTTTT. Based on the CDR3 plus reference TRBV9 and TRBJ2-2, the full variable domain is DSGVTQTPKHLITATGQRVTLRCSPRSGDLSVYWYQQSLDQGLQFLIQYYNGEERAKGNILERFSAQQFPDLHSELNLSSLELGDSALYFCASSGKAGTGTTGELFFGEGSRLTVL.

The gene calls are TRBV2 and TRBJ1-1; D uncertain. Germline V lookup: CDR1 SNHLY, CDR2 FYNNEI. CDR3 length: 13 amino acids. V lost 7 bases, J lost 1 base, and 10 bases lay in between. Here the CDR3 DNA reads TGTGCCAGCAAAATAACGAGGAACACTGAAGCTTTCTTT. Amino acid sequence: CASKITRNTEAFF.

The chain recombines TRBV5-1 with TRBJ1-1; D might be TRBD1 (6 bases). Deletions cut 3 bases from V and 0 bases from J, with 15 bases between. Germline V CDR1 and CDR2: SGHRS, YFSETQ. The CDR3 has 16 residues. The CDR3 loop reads CASSSLVGGLNTEAFF. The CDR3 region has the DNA TGCGCCAGCAGCTCACTTGTTGGGGGCTTGAACACTGAAGCTTTCTTT.

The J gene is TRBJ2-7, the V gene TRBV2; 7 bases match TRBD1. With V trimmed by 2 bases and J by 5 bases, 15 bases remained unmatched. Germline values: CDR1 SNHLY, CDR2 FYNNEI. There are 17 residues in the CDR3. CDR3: CASSEYYWSTGVNEQYF. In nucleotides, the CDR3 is TGTGCCAGCAGTGAATACTACTGGAGTACAGGGGTCAACGAGCAGTACTTC.

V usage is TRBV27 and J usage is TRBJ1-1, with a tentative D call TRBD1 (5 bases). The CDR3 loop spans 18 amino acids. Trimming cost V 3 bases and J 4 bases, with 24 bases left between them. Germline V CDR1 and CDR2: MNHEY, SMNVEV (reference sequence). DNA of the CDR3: TGTGCCAGCAGTTTTAGACTGCCGACAGCCGGACAAGGCACTGAAGCTTTCTTT. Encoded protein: CASSFRLPTAGQGTEAFF.

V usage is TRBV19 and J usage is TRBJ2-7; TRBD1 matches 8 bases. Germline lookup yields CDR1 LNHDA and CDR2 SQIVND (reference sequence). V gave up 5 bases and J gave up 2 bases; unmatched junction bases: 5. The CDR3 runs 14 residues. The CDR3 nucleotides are TGTGCCAGTAGTCACGGACAGGGTACCTACGAGCAGTACTTC. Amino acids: CASSHGQGTYEQYF.

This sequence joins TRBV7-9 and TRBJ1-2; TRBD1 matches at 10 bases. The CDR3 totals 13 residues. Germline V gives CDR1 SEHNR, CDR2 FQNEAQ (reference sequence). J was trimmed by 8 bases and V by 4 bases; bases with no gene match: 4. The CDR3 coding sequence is TGTGCCAGCAGCTGGACAGGGGGTGAGGGCTACACCTTC. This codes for CASSWTGGEGYTF. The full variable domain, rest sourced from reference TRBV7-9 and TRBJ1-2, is DTGVSQNPRHKITKRGQNVTFRCDPISEHNRLYWYRQTLGQGPEFLTYFQNEAQLEKSRLLSDRFSAERPKGSFSTLEIQRTEQGDSAMYLCASSWTGGEGYTFGSGTRLTVV.

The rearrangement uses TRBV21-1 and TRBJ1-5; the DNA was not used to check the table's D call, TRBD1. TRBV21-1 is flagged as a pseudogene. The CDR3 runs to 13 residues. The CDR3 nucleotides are TGTGCCAACCTTGGCAGGGGGAATCAGCCCCAGCATTTT. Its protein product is CANLGRGNQPQHF.

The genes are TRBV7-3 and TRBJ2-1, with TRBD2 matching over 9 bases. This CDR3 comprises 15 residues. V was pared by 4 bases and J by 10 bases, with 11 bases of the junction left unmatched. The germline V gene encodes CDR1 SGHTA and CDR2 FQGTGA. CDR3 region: CASSSVRGGLEEQFF. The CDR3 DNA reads TGTGCCAGCAGCTCCGTGCGGGGGGGCCTCGAAGAGCAGTTCTTC.